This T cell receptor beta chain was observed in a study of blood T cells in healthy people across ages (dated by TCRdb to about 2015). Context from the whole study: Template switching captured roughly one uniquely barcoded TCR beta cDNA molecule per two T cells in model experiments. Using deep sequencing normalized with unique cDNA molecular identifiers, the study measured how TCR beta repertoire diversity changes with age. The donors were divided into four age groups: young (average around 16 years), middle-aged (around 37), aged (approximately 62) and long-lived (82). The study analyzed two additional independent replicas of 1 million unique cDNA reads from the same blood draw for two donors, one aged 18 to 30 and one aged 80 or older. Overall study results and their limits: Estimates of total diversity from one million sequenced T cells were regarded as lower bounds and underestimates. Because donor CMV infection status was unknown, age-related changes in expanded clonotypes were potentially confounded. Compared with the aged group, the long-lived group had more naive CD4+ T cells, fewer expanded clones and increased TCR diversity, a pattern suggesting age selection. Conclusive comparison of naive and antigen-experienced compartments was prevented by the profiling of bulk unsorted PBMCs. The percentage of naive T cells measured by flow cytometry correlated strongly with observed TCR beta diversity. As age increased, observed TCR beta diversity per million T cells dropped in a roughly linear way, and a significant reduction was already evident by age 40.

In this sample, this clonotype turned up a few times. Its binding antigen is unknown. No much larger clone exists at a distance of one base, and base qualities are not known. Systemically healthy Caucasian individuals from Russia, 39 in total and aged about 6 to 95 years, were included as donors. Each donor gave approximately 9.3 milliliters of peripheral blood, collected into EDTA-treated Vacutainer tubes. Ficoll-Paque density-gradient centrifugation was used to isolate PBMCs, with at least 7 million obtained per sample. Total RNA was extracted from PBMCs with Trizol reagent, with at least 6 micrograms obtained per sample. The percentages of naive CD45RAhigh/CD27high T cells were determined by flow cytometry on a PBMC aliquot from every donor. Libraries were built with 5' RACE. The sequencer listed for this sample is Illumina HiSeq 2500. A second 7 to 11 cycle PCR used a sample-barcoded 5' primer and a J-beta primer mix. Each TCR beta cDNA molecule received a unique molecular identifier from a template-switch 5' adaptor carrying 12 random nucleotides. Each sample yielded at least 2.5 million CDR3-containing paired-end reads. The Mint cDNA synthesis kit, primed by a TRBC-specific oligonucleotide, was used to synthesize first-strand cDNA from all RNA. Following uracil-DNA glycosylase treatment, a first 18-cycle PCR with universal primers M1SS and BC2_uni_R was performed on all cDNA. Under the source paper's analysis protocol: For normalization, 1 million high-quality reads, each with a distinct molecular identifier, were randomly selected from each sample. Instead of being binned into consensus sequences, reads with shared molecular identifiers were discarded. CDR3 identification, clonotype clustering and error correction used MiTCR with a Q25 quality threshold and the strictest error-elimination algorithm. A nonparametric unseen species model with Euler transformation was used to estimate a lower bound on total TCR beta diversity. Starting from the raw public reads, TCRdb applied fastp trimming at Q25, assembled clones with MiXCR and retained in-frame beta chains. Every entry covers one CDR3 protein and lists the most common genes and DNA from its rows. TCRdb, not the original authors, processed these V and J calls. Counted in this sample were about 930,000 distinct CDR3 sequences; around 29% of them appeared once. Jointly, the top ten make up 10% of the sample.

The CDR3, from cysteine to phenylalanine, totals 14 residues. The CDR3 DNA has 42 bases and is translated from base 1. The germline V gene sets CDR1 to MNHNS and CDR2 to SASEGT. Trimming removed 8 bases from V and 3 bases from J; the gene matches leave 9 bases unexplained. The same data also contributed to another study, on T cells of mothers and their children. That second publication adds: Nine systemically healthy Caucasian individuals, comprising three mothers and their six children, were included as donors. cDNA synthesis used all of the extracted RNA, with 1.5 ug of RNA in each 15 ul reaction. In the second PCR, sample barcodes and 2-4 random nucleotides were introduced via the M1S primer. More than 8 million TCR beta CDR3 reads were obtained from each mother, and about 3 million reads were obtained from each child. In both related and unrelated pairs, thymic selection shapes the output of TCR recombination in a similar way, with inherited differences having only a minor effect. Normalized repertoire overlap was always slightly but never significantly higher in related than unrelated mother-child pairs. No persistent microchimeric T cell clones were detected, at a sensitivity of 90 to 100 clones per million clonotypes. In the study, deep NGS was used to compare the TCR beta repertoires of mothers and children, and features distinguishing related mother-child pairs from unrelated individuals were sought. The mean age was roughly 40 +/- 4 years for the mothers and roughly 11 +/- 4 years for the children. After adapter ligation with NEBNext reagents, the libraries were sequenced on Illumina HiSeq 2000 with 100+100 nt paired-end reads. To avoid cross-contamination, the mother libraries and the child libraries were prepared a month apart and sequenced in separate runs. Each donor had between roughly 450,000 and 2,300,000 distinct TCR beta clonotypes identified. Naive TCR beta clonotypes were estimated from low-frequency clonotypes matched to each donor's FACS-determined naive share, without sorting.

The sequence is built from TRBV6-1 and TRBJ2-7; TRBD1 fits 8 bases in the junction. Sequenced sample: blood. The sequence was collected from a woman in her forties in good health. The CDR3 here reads CASLSGTGLYEQYF. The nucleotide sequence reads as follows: TGTGCCAGCTTATCCGGGACAGGCCTCTACGAGCAGTACTTC.